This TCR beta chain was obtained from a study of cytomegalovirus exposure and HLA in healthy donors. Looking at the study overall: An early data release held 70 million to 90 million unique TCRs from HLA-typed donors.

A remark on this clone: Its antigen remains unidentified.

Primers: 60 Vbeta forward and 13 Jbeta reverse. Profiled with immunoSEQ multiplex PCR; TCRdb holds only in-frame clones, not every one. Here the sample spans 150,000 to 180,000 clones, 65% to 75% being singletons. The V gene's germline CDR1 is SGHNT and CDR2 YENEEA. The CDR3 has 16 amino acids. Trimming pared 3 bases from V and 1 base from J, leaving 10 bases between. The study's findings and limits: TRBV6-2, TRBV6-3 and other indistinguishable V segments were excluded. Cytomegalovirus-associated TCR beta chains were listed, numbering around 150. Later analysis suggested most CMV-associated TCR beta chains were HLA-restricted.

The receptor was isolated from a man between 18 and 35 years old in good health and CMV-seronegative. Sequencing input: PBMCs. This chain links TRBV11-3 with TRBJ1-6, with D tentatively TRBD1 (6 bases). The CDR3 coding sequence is TGTGCCAGCAGCTTCTCAGGGGTGTCCTATAATTCACCCCTCCACTTT. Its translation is CASSFSGVSYNSPLHF.